The 30 T cell receptor beta chains listed next were all sequenced from one sample in a study of T-cell memory formation after mild COVID-19. TCRdb analysed the 5' RACE reads with MiXCR anew, one entry per CDR3 protein. The data contain around 300,000 distinct CDR3 sequences, 10% to 15% of them singletons. Sequencing used PBMCs or a T cell subset sorted from them (not recorded which). Source of these receptors: a man between 18 and 35 years old who had mild COVID-19 (a few samples of this study predate the infection). Cell type and time point are not known.

This clonotype was counted between two and nine times. As DNA, the CDR3 is TGTGCCAGCAGCGTGAATGATGGCACAGATACGCAGTATTTT. It translates to CASSVNDGTDTQYF. The gene calls are TRBV7-7 and TRBJ2-3; D unresolved. Trimming took 5 bases from V and 1 from J, leaving 10 bases between them. Germline-derived CDR1 and CDR2 are SSHAT and FNYEAQ (reference sequence). This CDR3 spans 14 amino acids. The full variable domain, its missing parts supplied by reference TRBV7-7 and TRBJ2-3, is GAGVSQSPRYKVTKRGQDVTLRCDPISSHATLYWYQQALGQGPEFLTYFNYEAQPDKSGLPSDRFSAERPEGSISTLTIQRTEQRDSAMYRCASSVNDGTDTQYFGPGTRLTVL.

Only a few counts were recorded for this clonotype. The chain couples TRBV6-2 or TRBV6-3 to TRBJ2-5, with 8 nucleotides matching TRBD1. V dropped 0 bases and J dropped 2; count of bases not matched to a gene: 2. Germline V gene lookup returns CDR1 MNHEY and CDR2 SVGEGT. The CDR3 consists of 15 residues. CDR3 DNA: TGTGCCAGCAGTTACTCCTGGACAGGGCAAGAGACCCAGTACTTC. This codes for CASSYSWTGQETQYF.

The chain joins TRBV7-2 to TRBJ1-3; tentative D call: TRBD1 (6 bases). V lost 1 base to trimming and J lost 0 bases, with 10 bases between them. The germline gives CDR1 SGHTA, CDR2 FQGNSA. CDR3 length equals 16 residues. In DNA, the CDR3 is TGTGCCAGCAGCTTAGTGGGGACAAGCTCTGGAAACACCATATATTTT. It codes for CASSLVGTSSGNTIYF.

This rearrangement joins TRBV4-1 to TRBJ1-6, with D possibly matching TRBD1 (6 bases). The V gene's germline CDR1 is MGHRA and CDR2 YSYEKL. This CDR3 is 16 amino acids long. Trimming removed 1 base from V and 7 bases from J, with 14 bases in between. This CDR3 reads CASSQVPTGGNSPLHF. The CDR3, as DNA: TGCGCCAGCAGCCAAGTCCCGACAGGTGGGAATTCACCCCTCCACTTT.

The chain carries TRBV5-1 and TRBJ2-3, with D unresolved. From germline, CDR1 is SGHRS and CDR2 YFSETQ. The CDR3 loop spans 13 amino acids. V was cut by 0 bases and J by 4 bases, with 6 bases left in between. The CDR3: CASSLAVPDTQYF. CDR3 coding DNA: TGCGCCAGCAGCTTGGCCGTTCCAGATACGCAGTATTTT.

This clonotype came up a few times. V is TRBV18 and J is TRBJ2-1, with D perhaps assigned TRBD1 or TRBD2 (5 bases each). The CDR3 has 15 residues. Trimming removed 3 bases at V and 7 bases at J, with 16 bases between. Germline V lookup: CDR1 KGHSH, CDR2 LQKENI. The CDR3: CASSPGRADLNEQFF. As DNA, the CDR3 is TGTGCCAGCTCACCGGGACGGGCGGATTTGAATGAGCAGTTCTTC.

The chain joins TRBV12-3 or TRBV12-4 to TRBJ1-2; D might be TRBD1 (5 bases). The CDR3 consists of 14 residues. V was cut by 8 bases and J by 2 bases, with 15 bases left in between. The CDR3 DNA is TGTGCCAGCGTATCCGGGGGAACGAACTATGGCTACACCTTC. Translation gives CASVSGGTNYGYTF.

This clonotype has a handful of counts. This chain links TRBV5-1 with TRBJ2-1; TRBD2 aligns across 9 bases. The CDR3 length is 14 residues. CDR1 and CDR2 from the germline V gene are SGHRS and YFSETQ. The V gene end was trimmed by 1 base and the J gene end by 8 bases; junction bases not matched to a gene: 4. CDR3 residues: CASSLLAGYDEQFF. The CDR3 DNA reads as TGCGCCAGCAGCTTGCTAGCGGGGTACGATGAGCAGTTCTTC.

This clonotype has at least ten counts. This chain joins TRBV12-3 or TRBV12-4 and TRBJ2-7; maybe TRBD1 (5 bases). The V and J ends lost 5 bases and 3 bases respectively, with 14 bases between them. This CDR3 is 14 amino acids long. The CDR3 DNA reads TGTGCCAGCAGTCCATTGGGGCTGAGCTACGAGCAGTACTTC. It translates to CASSPLGLSYEQYF.

This chain links TRBV29-1 with TRBJ2-2; 7 nucleotides line up with TRBD2. This CDR3 has 15 residues. V lost 7 bases to trimming and J lost 1 base; unmatched junction nucleotides: 9. Germline CDR1 and CDR2: SQVTM and ANQGSEA. The CDR3 sequence is CSAGGAGMNTGELFF. The CDR3 bases are TGCAGCGCGGGGGGAGCAGGGATGAACACCGGGGAGCTGTTTTTT.

The DNA of the CDR3 is TGTGCCAGTAGTAGACTCCTGAGCCCCACAGATACGCAGTATTTT. Translation gives CASSRLLSPTDTQYF. The V call is TRBV19, the J call TRBJ2-3; no clear D gene. Germline lookup yields CDR1 LNHDA and CDR2 SQIVND (reference sequence). The CDR3 runs 15 residues. Between the trimmed V and J ends, which lost 4 bases and 2 bases, there was a span of 13 bases.

The genes are TRBV7-9 and TRBJ1-1; no reliable D call. Germline V lookup: CDR1 SEHNR, CDR2 FQNEAQ (reference sequence). The CDR3 contains 13 residues. V lost 3 bases and J 5 bases, leaving 10 bases between the germline ends. CDR3 coding DNA: TGTGCCAGCAGCTTCGGGCTAGGGACTGAAGCTTTCTTT. Its protein is CASSFGLGTEAFF. The full variable domain, completed using reference TRBV7-9 and TRBJ1-1, is DTGVSQNPRHKITKRGQNVTFRCDPISEHNRLYWYRQTLGQGPEFLTYFQNEAQLEKSRLLSDRFSAERPKGSFSTLEIQRTEQGDSAMYLCASSFGLGTEAFFGQGTRLTVV.

This rearrangement joins TRBV27 to TRBJ2-2, with D perhaps matching TRBD1 (6 bases). Trimming left V 3 bases short and J 4 bases short, with 18 bases between. CDR3 length: 17 amino acids. Germline CDR1 reads MNHEY; CDR2 reads SMNVEV (reference sequence). The CDR3 nucleotides are TGTGCCAGCAGTTTTAAGAGATTCCACAGGGCCACCGGGGAGCTGTTTTTT. Its protein is CASSFKRFHRATGELFF.

A few counts support this clonotype. The rearrangement uses TRBV12-3 or TRBV12-4 and TRBJ1-4; D is ambiguous. The CDR3 has 15 amino acids. With 8 bases removed from V and 4 bases from J, the gap between germline ends came to 17 bases. Written as DNA, the CDR3 is TGTGCCAGCGGATTGCGTTCGGGGATTAATGAAAAACTGTTTTTT. It is translated as CASGLRSGINEKLFF.

The genes are TRBV9 and TRBJ2-1; tentative D call: TRBD1 (5 bases). CDR3 length equals 14 residues. V gave up 1 base and J gave up 7 bases, with 12 bases separating them. The V gene's germline CDR1 is SGDLS and CDR2 YYNGEE. The CDR3 here is CASSVIQASNEQFF. CDR3 sequence (DNA): TGTGCCAGCAGCGTAATACAGGCGTCTAATGAGCAGTTCTTC.

This clonotype was seen repeatedly, ten times or more. This rearrangement joins TRBV7-9 to TRBJ2-1, with 9 bases that match TRBD1. The V segment lost 5 bases and the J segment 5 bases; nucleotides outside the gene matches: 4. In germline, CDR1 is SEHNR, CDR2 FQNEAQ (reference sequence). The CDR3 is 14 residues long. CDR3 bases: TGTGCCAGCAGCGCCCGGGACAGGGACAATGAGCAGTTCTTC. This encodes CASSARDRDNEQFF.

This clonotype was seen only a few times. The J gene is TRBJ2-3, the V gene TRBV29-1, with TRBD2 identical over 11 bases. CDR1 SQVTM and CDR2 ANQGSEA come from the germline V gene. The CDR3 consists of 14 residues. The junction had 4 bases not matched to a gene; V was cut back by 2 bases and J by 6 bases. As DNA, the CDR3 is TGCAGCGTTGAACTAGCGGGGGGTGGTGATACGCAGTATTTT. Translated, it gives CSVELAGGGDTQYF.

Many counts were recorded for this clonotype. The germline gene is not matched at one end of the junction; a read error may be the cause. The chain employs TRBV4-1 and TRBJ1-5; D unresolved. The germline gives CDR1 MGHRA, CDR2 YSYEKL. The length of the CDR3 is 15 residues. The CDR3 region is CASSQDTGSNQPQHF. Here the CDR3 DNA reads TGTGCCAGCAGCCAAGATACGGGAAGCAATCAGCCCCAGCATTTT.

Only a few counts were recorded for this clonotype. The chain carries TRBV7-2 and TRBJ1-1, with unresolved D. V was cut by 0 bases and J by 6 bases, with 8 bases left in between. This CDR3 has 13 amino acids. Germline CDR1 SGHTA, CDR2 FQGNSA. The CDR3 region is CASSLAREAEAFF. CDR3 sequence (DNA): TGTGCCAGCAGCTTAGCGCGGGAGGCTGAAGCTTTCTTT.

The V and J genes are TRBV20-1 and TRBJ1-1, with unresolved D. V was trimmed by 2 bases and J by 5 bases, leaving 12 bases between them. The CDR3 spans 13 residues. The V gene's germline CDR1 is DFQATT and CDR2 SNEGSKA (reference sequence). CDR3 bases: TGCAGTGCTAGATCACTCGGGGAGACTGAAGCTTTCTTT. It codes for CSARSLGETEAFF.

This clonotype was recorded at least ten times. CDR3 protein: CASSPGTWDSPLHF. The CDR3 DNA follows: TGTGCCAGCAGCCCCGGGACCTGGGATTCACCCCTCCACTTT. J is TRBJ1-6 and V is TRBV5-5; the D gene is possibly TRBD1 (5 bases). The germline V gene has CDR1 SGHKS and CDR2 YYEKEE (reference sequence). The CDR3 runs to 14 residues. Trimming removed 4 bases at V and 8 bases at J, with 13 bases between.

This chain uses TRBV7-6 with TRBJ1-2; no clear D gene. V was shortened by 5 bases and J by 2 bases, with 12 bases between the two germline ends. This CDR3 has 14 residues. Germline lookup yields CDR1 SGHVS and CDR2 FNYEAQ. The CDR3 coding sequence is TGTGCCAGCAGCCCCGCTGTTCCGAACTATGGCTACACCTTC. This codes for CASSPAVPNYGYTF.

This clonotype turned up a few times. The chain is built from TRBV12-3 or TRBV12-4 and TRBJ2-2; the D gene could be TRBD1 or TRBD2 (7 bases each). This CDR3 spans 13 amino acids. The V gene lost 7 bases and the J gene lost 7 bases, with 13 bases spanning the gap. The CDR3 reads CASNTGEGGELFF. The CDR3, as DNA: TGTGCCAGCAATACAGGGGAGGGCGGGGAGCTGTTTTTT.

The gene calls are TRBV4-3 and TRBJ1-1, with D hard to call. Trimming removed 1 base at V and 7 bases at J, with 13 bases between. The length of the CDR3 is 14 residues. Germline assignment: CDR1 LGHNA and CDR2 YSLEER. The CDR3 DNA is TGCGCCAGCAGCCAAGTGGTGCCAGGTATTGAAGCTTTCTTT. Translated: CASSQVVPGIEAFF.

This clonotype was recorded a few times. The chain uses TRBV7-2 and TRBJ2-1; 9 nucleotides line up with TRBD2. The CDR3 is made up of 16 amino acids. Trimming at V came to 5 bases and at J to 0 bases, leaving 5 bases not matched to a gene. Germline-derived CDR1 and CDR2 are SGHTA and FQGNSA. This CDR3 reads CASSKSGGSSYNEQFF. CDR3 nucleotides: TGTGCCAGCAGCAAAAGCGGGGGGAGCTCCTACAATGAGCAGTTCTTC.

This clonotype has a handful of counts. This chain connects TRBV6-2 or TRBV6-3 to TRBJ2-1; D might be TRBD2 (6 bases). In germline, CDR1 is MNHEY, CDR2 SVGEGT. CDR3 size: 15 residues. V lost 6 bases to trimming and J lost 1 base, with 13 bases between them. The CDR3 coding sequence is TGTGCCAGCAGACCTCTAGCGACTTCCTACAATGAGCAGTTCTTC. This gives the protein CASRPLATSYNEQFF.

This clonotype was seen more than once but under ten times. The chain carries TRBV4-2 and TRBJ2-1; perhaps D is TRBD1 or TRBD2 (6 bases each). Germline CDR1 is LGHNA and CDR2 is YNFKEQ. V was cut by 1 base and J by 8 bases, with 12 bases left in between. The CDR3 consists of 14 residues. The CDR3 protein is CASSQAAGEDEQFF. In DNA form, the CDR3 reads TGTGCCAGCAGCCAAGCGGCAGGGGAGGATGAGCAGTTCTTC.

This clonotype was found a few times. This chain joins TRBV7-2 and TRBJ1-1; the D is unclear. V was pared by 4 bases and J by 2 bases, with 8 bases between. The CDR3 sequence is 13 residues long. Germline loops: CDR1 SGHTA, CDR2 FQGNSA. The CDR3 DNA reads as TGTGCCAGCAGCTCCCCCCAAAACACTGAAGCTTTCTTT. Translated: CASSSPQNTEAFF.

The table lists this clonotype with a few counts. The CDR3 reads CASSMGQPNTEAFF. The CDR3 DNA reads as TGTGCCAGTAGTATGGGACAGCCGAACACTGAAGCTTTCTTT. V usage is TRBV19 and J usage is TRBJ1-1; TRBD1 matches 7 bases. This CDR3 is 14 amino acids long. Germline V gives CDR1 LNHDA, CDR2 SQIVND (reference sequence). The V segment lost 3 bases and the J segment 1 base; nucleotides outside the gene matches: 2.

This clonotype has at least ten counts. The chain joins TRBV5-1 to TRBJ2-7; 7 bases line up with TRBD1. The germline CDR1 and CDR2 sequences are SGHRS and YFSETQ. This CDR3 is built from 14 residues. The junction had 4 bases not matched to a gene; V was cut back by 4 bases and J by 0 bases. DNA of the CDR3: TGCGCCAGCAGCCGACAGGGTAGCTCCTACGAGCAGTACTTC. Its protein product is CASSRQGSSYEQYF.